This TCR beta chain was recovered during a study of blood T cell repertoires in COVID-19. Looking at the study overall: Italy, Spain and the United States were the sources of the convalescent and acute COVID-19 samples.

The protocol was immunoSEQ multiplex PCR, while the TCRdb copy is restricted to in-frame clones and leaves out a portion. The sample lists about 190,000 clones, over 75% occurring once. The V segment lost 5 bases and the J segment 2 bases; nucleotides outside the gene matches: 10. From germline, CDR1 is SEHNR and CDR2 FQNEAQ (reference sequence). The CDR3 totals 16 residues. This chain connects TRBV7-9 to TRBJ1-1; TRBD1 agrees at 8 bases. Specimen: peripheral blood. The sequence derives from a man aged 50 or older who had recovered from COVID-19. The DNA of the CDR3 is TGTGCCAGCAGCCCCTCAGGGGGCGAGGGTAACACTGAAGCTTTCTTT. Its translation: CASSPSGGEGNTEAFF.